The present T cell receptor (beta chain) was sequenced within a study of cytomegalovirus exposure and HLA in healthy donors (dated by TCRdb to the late 2010s). Some background on the complete study: An earlier analysis of approximately 640 of the donors reported more than 250 Gb of sequence data and roughly 110 million unique TCR beta sequences from 190 million or so T cells. Around 300 gigabases of sequencing data and tens of millions of unique TCR sequences were included in an early release covering roughly 600 HLA-typed donors. Rather than using new phenotypic data, the later analysis identified candidate immune exposures from TCR beta sequences and from how often those sequences occurred across donors. In addition to the first cohort of 650 to 750 subjects, a separate validation cohort of 120 different subjects was used. Typing coverage varied by locus: roughly 620-640 donors for A, B, C, DRB1 and DQB1; roughly 560 for DQA1; 600 to 610 for DPA1; around 450 for DPB1. HLA typing covered class I and class II loci at four-digit resolution. Every repertoire in the discovery cohort had been generated on one and the same sequencing platform. Using immunosequencing, the study profiled T cell repertoires from around 680 subjects and related those repertoires to cytomegalovirus serostatus. A later genetic analysis used genome-wide SNP genotypes for 398 of the 666 donors, treating that subset as a discovery cohort. Several DR-DQ haplotypes were treated as single units for association and clustering because of strong linkage in the cohort. The study was designed to test whether signatures of past pathogen exposure could be identified by cataloging public T cell receptors. Donor age, sex, ethnicity and CMV serostatus were collected together with the repertoire data. To study patterns of TCR occurrence, a later analysis re-analyzed previously published TCR beta repertoires from several hundred donors and added high-resolution HLA genotyping. Across approximately 400 genotyped donors of the cohort, an average of about 240,000 unique TCR beta nucleotide sequences per donor were sequenced, and 15% to 20% of those sequences were non-productive. To predict cytomegalovirus infection status, the study brought together high-throughput TCR immunosequencing, statistical association of individual TCRs with disease status, and machine learning. To decide whether each TCR beta V gene segment behaved as functional or pseudogenic, an earlier analysis of fewer than 750 of the donors relied on high-throughput TCR beta sequencing. Of the 350 to 450 genotyped donors, less than 90% were placed in the genetic ancestry cluster associated with self-reported Caucasian donors.

V and J are trimmed by 1 base and 1 base, and the gene matches miss 4 bases of the junction. Its CDR3 holds 15 amino acids, cysteine through phenylalanine. Only the CDR3 part of the read is kept: 45 bases, read in frame from the first base. From a lookup of the germline V gene, CDR1 and CDR2 are SGHTA and FQGNSA. Regarding this clone: The antigen it binds to is not known. No much larger clonotype is one base removed from it; base qualities were not supplied.

The research as a whole found: Because counts were too low, seventeen rarely observed V segments, including chromosome 9 orphons, were excluded from the earlier analysis of 587 of the donors. A cluster of highly shared sequence variants was judged likely to represent a technical artifact of the sequencing pipeline. Cytomegalovirus status was reported to be diagnosed by the classifier with high specificity and sensitivity in both the original and validation cohorts. When HLA alleles, especially DR and DQ, strongly co-occurred, TCR associations were difficult to assign to individual alleles. The cohort was sequenced for TCR beta chains only, and without alpha or paired-chain data the features that could be detected were limited. According to a later genetic analysis, donors in an Asian-associated ancestry cluster had fewer N-insertions in productive TCRs than the approximately 700-donor mean. A total of around 150 TCR beta chains were listed by the study as associated with cytomegalovirus. A later analysis associated roughly 17,000 TCR beta sequences with specific HLA alleles at a false discovery rate of 0.05. Across donors, most TCR sequences were observed very rarely, whereas some public TCRs were present in many individuals. Several of the top co-occurrence clusters appeared to be linked to parvovirus B19, influenza, CMV and Epstein-Barr virus, according to a later analysis. In a later genetic analysis, a missense DCLRE1C variant was associated with V-gene and J-gene trimming of TCR beta chains, and the association was replicated in an independent cohort. In a later analysis, the rate of TCR association differed among HLA loci, with DRB1 alleles having the most associated TCRs and HLA-C alleles having the fewest. A further reported finding was that TCR beta sequences accurately predicted the HLA-A and HLA-B alleles for most subjects in the first cohort. Broadly in line with IMGT annotations, most TCR beta V segments showed up in productive rearrangements about 87% or about 30% of the time in an earlier analysis of 450 to 600 of the donors. The presence/absence analyses assumed that sequencing depth was roughly uniform across donors, and that assumption may not be true. The authors suggested that the approach could potentially be extended to other disease states and immunological phenotypes. Three of the identified cytomegalovirus-associated TCR beta chains were confirmed in vitro to be specific for cytomegalovirus antigens. Because some donors lacked HLA typing at each locus, the association tests relied only on the typed subset. CMV serostatus was the only immune exposure information available for the cohort. A later analysis found that most CMV-associated TCR beta chains appeared HLA-restricted, with HLA associations seemingly driven largely by CMV exposure. Linkage disequilibrium might explain the correlated functional status among segregating V segments, but an unknown experimental factor could not be ruled out. Some IMGT-functional V segments, including TRBV6-2 and TRBV6-3, could not be told apart with the 87-base-pair reads, so those segments were excluded. Compared with equally common non-associated chains, HLA-associated TCR beta chains in a later analysis were more clonally expanded and had lower generation probabilities.

Preparation of the library involved the immunoSEQ multiplex PCR assay. For the multiplex PCR, a mixture combining 60 forward primers for TCR Vbeta segments and 13 reverse primers for TCR Jbeta segments was used. The CDR3 region of rearranged TCR beta genes was amplified from genomic DNA by a multiplex PCR assay. On the Illumina HiSeq System, the amplified TCR beta libraries were sequenced as 87-base-pair reads. The authors' analysis ran thus. In a later analysis, roughly 80 million unique TCR beta chains were counted across the 650 to 700 repertoires, and around 11 million of these chains were shared by at least two donors. To remove PCR and sequencing errors, raw reads were error-corrected and collapsed into unique sequences using a nearest-neighbor algorithm that merged closely related sequences. V, D and J gene segments were assigned by aligning CDR3 sequences to IMGT reference sequences. For a sequence to be retained, at least a six-nucleotide match to both a V gene segment and a J gene segment was required. A rearrangement counted as productive if the CDR3 had no stop codons and remained in frame with V and J, and every other rearrangement counted as non-productive. Following IMGT convention, CDR3 was defined as the stretch from the second conserved V-encoded cysteine to the conserved J-encoded phenylalanine. The earlier analysis of some 550 of the donors excluded any sequence lacking an unambiguous match to a single V gene segment. An earlier analysis of roughly 590 of the donors called V segments functional above 56.7% productive rearrangements and segregating when the between-donor standard deviation exceeded 5%. A statistical classification framework was built for diagnosing cytomegalovirus status from the catalog of TCR beta chain sequences. A later analysis assigned V and J genes by comparing TCR nucleotide sequences with IMGT/GENE-DB human TR gene sequences. A later analysis assigned CDR3 sequences and most-parsimonious VDJ recombination scenarios with the TCRdist pipeline. In a later analysis, each TCR beta chain was defined by its CDR3 amino acid sequence together with its V-gene family, and reads lacking a unique V-gene family were excluded. In a later analysis, nearly 600 highly shared, low-generation-probability nucleotide sequences were removed to address suspected cross-contamination and a sequencing artifact. In a later analysis, a clonal expansion index was calculated for each public chain from normalized within-repertoire ranks of inferred template counts. In a later analysis, generation probabilities were computed using a VDJ recombination model fitted to out-of-frame rearrangements, and the results were checked against IGoR. In a later analysis, TCR-TCR, TCR-HLA and TCR-CMV co-occurrence was scored with hypergeometric tests, and a repertoire-size bias correction was applied to TCR pairs. In a later analysis, false discovery rates were estimated by permuting HLA or CMV assignments 20 times. In a later analysis, co-occurring TCRs were grouped using DBSCAN, with TCRdist sequence similarity added in when clustering inside HLA-allele-positive subsets. For co-occurrence clustering, repertoires with fewer than 30,000 or more than 120,000 public chains were excluded, along with four or five repertoires with anomalous nucleotide sharing. The source is immuneACCESS, and TCRdb retained only in-frame sequences with V and J called. Part of the clones is not carried over; for the studies checked, unresolved V genes explain less than half of this, and the remainder is unexplained. That table furnishes V, J and clone size, whereas the DNA furnished D and trimming. The sample records 150,000 to 200,000 clones, around 77% of which are singletons. The top ten clones comprise approximately 2% of the sample.

The cohort was made up of hundreds of healthy bone marrow donors. At the time of sampling, all cohort members were nominally healthy, though unrecorded immune exposures were likely present. The donor was CMV seronegative and was included in the group of 352 seronegative cohort members. Each donor provided a peripheral blood sample, and peripheral blood mononuclear cells were used for TCR beta sequencing. Genomic DNA extraction from the blood cell samples was performed with the Qiagen DNeasy Blood Extraction Kit. The origin of this receptor is a woman aged 25 to 45 in good health and CMV-seronegative. The chain is made from TRBV7-2 and TRBJ2-7; 7 bases in the junction line up with TRBD1. The sequenced sample consisted of PBMCs. In nucleotide form, the sequence is TGTGCCAGCAGCTTAGTCGGGACAGCTTCCTACGAGCAGTACTTC. This sequence encodes CASSLVGTASYEQYF.